The 17 T cell receptor beta chains presented below share a single source sample, sequenced in a study of blood T cell repertoires in COVID-19. Data came from immunoSEQ multiplex PCR; TCRdb stores just in-frame clones and leaves some out. The sample shows approximately 80,000 clones, 81% of them seen only once. Sequences were obtained from peripheral blood. Receptor source: a man older than 75 with acute or convalescent COVID-19.

The V gene is TRBV11-1, the J gene TRBJ1-5; D is perhaps TRBD1 (5 bases). Trimming cost V 1 base and J 1 base, with 11 bases left between them. Germline lookup yields CDR1 SGHAT and CDR2 FQDESV (reference sequence). The CDR3 runs 16 residues. Written as DNA, the CDR3 is TGTGCCAGCAGCTTAGGGGCAGGGAAGAGCAATCAGCCCCAGCATTTT. Its protein product is CASSLGAGKSNQPQHF.

This clone has more than one count but fewer than ten. One end of the junction is discordant with germline, which a read error may explain. The chain couples TRBV28 to TRBJ2-1; 8 bases agree with TRBD1. CDR1 and CDR2 (germline): MDHEN, SYDVKM. CDR3 size: 12 residues. The CDR3 sequence is CASSLTDRGQLF. The CDR3 DNA reads TGTGCCAGCAGTTTGACCGACAGGGGCCAGCTCTTC.

The CDR3 nucleotides are TGCAGCGTTGTGAGCAGGGGACGAACAGATACGCAGTATTTT. Translated: CSVVSRGRTDTQYF. The rearrangement uses TRBV29-1 and TRBJ2-3; tentatively, D is TRBD1 (6 bases). The germline V gene encodes CDR1 SQVTM and CDR2 ANQGSEA. V lost 4 bases and J lost 3, with 14 bases in between. CDR3 length: 14 residues.

This clone turned up a few times. The CDR3 reads CSANRGQGQPQHF. As DNA, the CDR3 is TGCAGCGCGAACAGGGGTCAGGGTCAGCCCCAGCATTTT. V and J are TRBV29-1 and TRBJ1-5; TRBD1 matches at 7 bases. CDR3 length: 13 residues. The germline V gene encodes CDR1 SQVTM and CDR2 ANQGSEA. V trimming: 7 bases; J trimming: 6 bases; junction bases outside the gene matches: 9.

The chain recombines TRBV18 with TRBJ2-5, with 9 bases matching TRBD1. The CDR3 length is 14 residues. V lost 6 bases, J lost 2 bases, and 4 bases stayed unmatched. Germline CDR1 KGHSH, CDR2 LQKENI. The DNA of the CDR3 is TGTGCCAGCTCCCAGGGGACAGGGCAAGAGACCCAGTACTTC. The encoded protein is CASSQGTGQETQYF.

The chain recombines TRBV5-1 with TRBJ1-4, with D perhaps TRBD1 (6 bases). The CDR3 spans 14 residues. V was shortened by 0 bases and J by 3 bases, with 6 bases between the two germline ends. CDR1 is SGHRS and CDR2 is YFSETQ in the germline V gene. The DNA for the CDR3 is TGCGCCAGCAGCTTGGGGACAGCTAATGAAAAACTGTTTTTT. Its translation: CASSLGTANEKLFF.

The chain links TRBV5-1 to TRBJ1-5, with 7 positions matching TRBD1. J was trimmed by 6 bases and V by 0 bases; bases with no gene match: 0. CDR1 and CDR2 (germline): SGHRS, YFSETQ. CDR3 length equals 13 residues. This CDR3 is CASSLDRGQPQHF. The CDR3 DNA is TGCGCCAGCAGCTTGGACAGGGGTCAGCCCCAGCATTTT.

This rearrangement joins TRBV7-9 to TRBJ1-1, with 10 bases fitting TRBD1. The CDR3 runs to 16 residues. Unmatched junction bases numbered 15, after V lost 7 bases and J lost 7 bases. Germline V gene data show CDR1 as SEHNR and CDR2 as FQNEAQ (reference sequence). CDR3 region: CASNQKQGQGDGEAFF. CDR3 nucleotide sequence: TGTGCCAGCAACCAAAAACAAGGACAGGGGGACGGTGAAGCTTTCTTT. The variable domain in full, with the rest retrieved from reference TRBV7-9 and TRBJ1-1, is DTGVSQNPRHKITKRGQNVTFRCDPISEHNRLYWYRQTLGQGPEFLTYFQNEAQLEKSRLLSDRFSAERPKGSFSTLEIQRTEQGDSAMYLCASNQKQGQGDGEAFFGQGTRLTVV.

The chain has TRBV30 and TRBJ1-2, with TRBD1 matching over 10 bases. The V gene's germline CDR1 is GTSNPN and CDR2 SVGIG (reference sequence). V was pared by 3 bases and J by 8 bases, with 9 bases of the junction left unmatched. The CDR3 has 14 amino acids. CDR3: CAWRIQSGQGGYTF. CDR3 bases: TGTGCCTGGAGGATCCAGTCGGGACAGGGGGGCTACACCTTC.

This chain uses TRBV7-9 with TRBJ2-3; 10 positions match TRBD2. This CDR3 contains 15 residues. Germline loops: CDR1 SEHNR, CDR2 FQNEAQ (reference sequence). V lost 5 bases, J lost 2 bases, and 4 bases stayed unmatched. For the CDR3, the DNA is TGTGCCAGCAGCCTACTAGCGGGGACCACAGATACGCAGTATTTT. Residues: CASSLLAGTTDTQYF.

This clone was seen more than once but under ten times. This chain uses TRBV2 with TRBJ2-3, with unresolved D. The CDR3 covers 11 residues. The ends were cut back, 1 base at V and 8 bases at J, with 4 bases in the middle. Per germline, CDR1 SNHLY and CDR2 FYNNEI. The CDR3 is CASSEDGTQYF. The CDR3 nucleotides read TGTGCCAGCAGTGAAGACGGTACGCAGTATTTT.

This clone has only a few counts. In DNA form, the CDR3 reads TGTGCCAGCAGCAATCCCTACAGGGGGCGGAATGAGCAGTTCTTC. Amino acid sequence: CASSNPYRGRNEQFF. The V gene is TRBV7-9, the J gene TRBJ2-1; 9 bases match TRBD1. Trimming cost V 5 bases and J 7 bases; bases outside gene matches: 9. The CDR3 has 15 residues. CDR1 is SEHNR and CDR2 is FQNEAQ in the germline V gene (reference sequence).

The gene calls are TRBV3-1 (or the pseudogene TRBV3-2) and TRBJ1-1, with a weak D call TRBD1 (6 bases). The ends were cut back, 6 bases at V and 8 bases at J, with 19 bases in the middle. Germline loops: CDR1 LGHDT, CDR2 YNNKEL (reference sequence). CDR3 length: 14 residues. CDR3 loop: CASRQGEAMSEAFF. CDR3 nucleotides: TGTGCCAGCAGACAGGGAGAAGCCATGAGCGAAGCTTTCTTT.

The chain recombines TRBV19 with TRBJ2-1; D might be TRBD2 (6 bases). The CDR3 spans 16 residues. V shed 1 base and J shed 6 bases, with 16 bases lying between them. Per germline, CDR1 LNHDA and CDR2 SQIVND (reference sequence). The CDR3 reads CASSIGPSAWFNEQFF. The CDR3 bases are TGTGCCAGTAGTATAGGGCCTAGCGCCTGGTTCAATGAGCAGTTCTTC. The variable domain in full, completed from reference TRBV19 and TRBJ2-1, reads DGGITQSPKYLFRKEGQNVTLSCEQNLNHDAMYWYRQDPGQGLRLIYYSQIVNDFQKGDIAEGYSVSREKKESFPLTVTSAQKNPTAFYLCASSIGPSAWFNEQFFGPGTRLTVL.

This clone was recorded only once. This sequence joins TRBV10-3 and TRBJ2-7; weak D call: TRBD2 (5 bases). V lost 0 bases and J lost 7, with 13 bases in between. The CDR3 is 14 residues long. Germline assignment: CDR1 ENHRY and CDR2 SYGVKD. In DNA form, the CDR3 reads TGTGCCATCAGTGAGTCGGATCTACGAGGGGAGCAGTACTTC. Protein: CAISESDLRGEQYF.

V gene TRBV7-3 combines with J gene TRBJ2-5; D is undetermined. The CDR3 loop spans 15 amino acids. V was cut by 0 bases and J by 0 bases, with 8 bases left in between. CDR1 and CDR2 (germline): SGHTA, FQGTGA. Here the CDR3 DNA reads TGTGCCAGCAGCTTAACCGGCGGTTACCAAGAGACCCAGTACTTC. Its translation: CASSLTGGYQETQYF.

The genes are TRBV6-5 and TRBJ2-7; 10 positions match TRBD1. The CDR3 is 15 residues long. Germline CDR1 reads MNHEY; CDR2 reads SVGAGI. V was clipped by 6 bases and J by 4 bases; unmatched bases: 9. CDR3 in amino acids: CASRRSGQGGYEQYF. The CDR3, as DNA: TGTGCCAGCAGGCGCTCCGGACAGGGGGGATACGAGCAGTACTTC.